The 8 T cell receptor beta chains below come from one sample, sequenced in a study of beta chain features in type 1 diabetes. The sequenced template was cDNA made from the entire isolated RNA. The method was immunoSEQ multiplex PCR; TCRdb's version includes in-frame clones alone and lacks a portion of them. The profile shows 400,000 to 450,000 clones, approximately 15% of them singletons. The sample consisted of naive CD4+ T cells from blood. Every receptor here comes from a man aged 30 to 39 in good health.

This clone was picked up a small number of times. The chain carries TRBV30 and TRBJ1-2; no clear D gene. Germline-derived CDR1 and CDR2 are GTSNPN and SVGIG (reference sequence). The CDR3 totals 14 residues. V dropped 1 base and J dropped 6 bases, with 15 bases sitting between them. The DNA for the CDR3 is TGTGCCTGGAGTGATGTTACAGAGATACATGGCTACACCTTC. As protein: CAWSDVTEIHGYTF.

DNA for the CDR3: TGCAGCGCCCAGGGTCCGGCAACTAATGAAAAACTGTTTTTT. This codes for CSAQGPATNEKLFF. The chain carries TRBV29-1 and TRBJ1-4, with D possibly TRBD1 on 5 matching bases. The germline CDR1 and CDR2 sequences are SQVTM and ANQGSEA. There are 14 residues in the CDR3. Trimming pared 7 bases from V and 0 bases from J, leaving 12 bases between.

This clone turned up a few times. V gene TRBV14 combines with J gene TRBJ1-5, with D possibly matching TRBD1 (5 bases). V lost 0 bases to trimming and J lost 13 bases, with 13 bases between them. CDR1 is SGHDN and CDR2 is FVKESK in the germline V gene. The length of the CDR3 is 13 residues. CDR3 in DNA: TGTGCCAGCAGCCAAGAACACCGGGGGAAGCAGCATTTT. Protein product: CASSQEHRGKQHF.

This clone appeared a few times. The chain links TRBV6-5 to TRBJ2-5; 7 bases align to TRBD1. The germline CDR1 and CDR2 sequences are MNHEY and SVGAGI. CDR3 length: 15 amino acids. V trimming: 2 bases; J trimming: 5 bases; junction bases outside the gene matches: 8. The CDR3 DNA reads TGTGCCAGCAGTTACGGCCAGGGGGTTATGGAGACCCAGTACTTC. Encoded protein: CASSYGQGVMETQYF.

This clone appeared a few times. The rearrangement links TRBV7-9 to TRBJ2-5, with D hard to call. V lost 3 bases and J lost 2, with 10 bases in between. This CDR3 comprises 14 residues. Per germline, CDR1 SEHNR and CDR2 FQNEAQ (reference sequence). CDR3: CASSFRRQQETQYF. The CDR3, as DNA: TGTGCCAGCAGCTTTCGGCGCCAACAAGAGACCCAGTACTTC.

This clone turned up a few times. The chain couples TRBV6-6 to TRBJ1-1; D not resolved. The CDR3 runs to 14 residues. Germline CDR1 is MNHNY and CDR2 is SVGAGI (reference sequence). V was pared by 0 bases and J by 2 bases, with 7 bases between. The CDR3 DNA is TGTGCCAGCAGTTACTCAGGCCTTAACACTGAAGCTTTCTTT. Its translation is CASSYSGLNTEAFF.

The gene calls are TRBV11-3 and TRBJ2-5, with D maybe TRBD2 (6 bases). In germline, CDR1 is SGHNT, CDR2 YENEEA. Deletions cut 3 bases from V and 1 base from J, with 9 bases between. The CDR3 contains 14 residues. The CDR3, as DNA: TGTGCCAGCAGCTTGGGACTTATCCAAGAGACCCAGTACTTC. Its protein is CASSLGLIQETQYF.

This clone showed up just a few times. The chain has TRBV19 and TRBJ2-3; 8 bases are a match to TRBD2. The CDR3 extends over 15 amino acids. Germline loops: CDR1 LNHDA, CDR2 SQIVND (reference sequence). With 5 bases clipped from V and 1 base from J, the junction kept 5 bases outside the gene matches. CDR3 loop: CASSPMTSGTDTQYF. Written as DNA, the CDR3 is TGTGCCAGTAGTCCAATGACTAGCGGCACAGATACGCAGTATTTT.